This entry features one TCR beta chain sequence. The data originate from a study of monozygotic twins with inflammatory bowel disease. cDNA for TCRalpha and TCRbeta was amplified by nested PCRs of roughly 17 then roughly 10 cycles. TCRdb reanalyzed the 5' RACE reads and collapses them to one entry per CDR3 protein, without DNA. The table lists fewer than 450,000 distinct CDR3 sequences. The germline V gene encodes CDR1 MNHEY and CDR2 SVGAGI. The CDR3 loop spans 13 amino acids. Blood, under 3 ml, was drawn per donor. What was sequenced was blood. This clonotype was sampled from a human donor with ulcerative colitis or Crohn's disease, or a healthy co-twin of an affected twin (not recorded which). The gene calls are TRBV6-5 and TRBJ2-7. The CDR3 loop reads CASGQWSSYEQYF.